This T cell receptor (beta chain) was sequenced for a study of T cell repertoires in ileal Crohn's disease. Broader study findings: Mucosal expansions were suggested to be mainly CD8 T cells. Active smokers at surgery had more clonal expansions than non-smokers.

CDR3 length equals 15 residues. Trimming left V 1 base short and J 8 bases short, with 16 bases between. CDR1 and CDR2 from the germline V gene are SGHRS and YFSETQ. The table came from immunoSEQ multiplex PCR; TCRdb's copy has only in-frame clones and leaves some out. The table lists about 10,000 clones, roughly 82% of them singletons. On this clone: What it binds is unknown.

Sequencing was done on a sample of ileal tissue. The clonotype originates from an adult with Crohn's disease. This chain joins TRBV5-1 and TRBJ2-1, with TRBD1 as a possible D gene (6 bases). CDR3 protein: CASSLIASRGDEQFF. CDR3 bases: TGCGCCAGCAGCTTGATCGCGAGCAGGGGCGATGAGCAGTTCTTC.